The clone carrying this T cell receptor (beta chain) appeared many times. The antigen is undetermined. This CDR3 fails to terminate in the conserved phenylalanine or tryptophan, so it likely reflects a read error. CDR1 DFQATT and CDR2 SNEGSKA come from the germline V gene (reference sequence). With V trimmed by 3 bases and J by 11 bases, 6 bases remained unmatched. The CDR3 sequence is 12 residues long. These data are taken from a study of T cells in Graves' hyperthyroidism and ophthalmopathy. If no ophthalmopathy progression occurred within 18 months, Graves' hyperthyroidism was stable. Study-wide results and limits: The model anticipated ophthalmopathy a median about six months pre-onset.

RNA transcripts provided the source from which TCR beta CDR3 regions were amplified. A first-round RT-PCR of the TCR CDR3 used the HTBI primer set. TCRdb fed the multiplex PCR reads into MiXCR, producing one record per CDR3 protein. The repertoire consists of roughly 99,000 distinct CDR3 sequences, with about 17% occurring once and the leading ten covering roughly 40%. The chain recombines TRBV20-1 with TRBJ2-5; the match to TRBD2 covers 10 bases. The source of this sequence is a woman aged 50 to 60 with Graves' hyperthyroidism. Sequenced input: blood. DNA of the CDR3: TGCAGTGCTAGCGAGCGGGAGGGTCCTCAGTACGTC. Encoded protein: CSASEREGPQYV.